The sequence of this T cell receptor (beta chain) was determined in a study of blood T cell repertoires in COVID-19. Sequencing was performed with immunoSEQ multiplex PCR; in TCRdb, only in-frame clones are kept and a portion is missing. Here the sample spans fewer than 200,000 clones, over 75% being singletons. This CDR3 spans 14 amino acids. V lost 3 bases to trimming and J lost 3 bases; unmatched junction nucleotides: 2. The germline V gene has CDR1 SGDLS and CDR2 YYNGEE. Ages ranged from about 18 to 89 years, with residence in 24 US areas. Donors were grouped by their self-reported clinical history.

The sequencing sample was made of PBMCs or T cells enriched from blood (not recorded which). The V and J genes are TRBV9 and TRBJ2-4; 8 positions agree with TRBD2. The receptor was isolated from a young woman who had recovered from COVID-19. The CDR3 coding sequence is TGTGCCAGCAGCGCGGGAGGGTTCAAAAACATTCAGTACTTC. This translates into CASSAGGFKNIQYF.